This is a list of T cell receptor beta chains from one sample in a study of shared clonotypes between healthy human individuals. The protocol was immunoSEQ multiplex PCR, while the TCRdb copy is restricted to in-frame clones and leaves out a portion. Of some 2.4 million clones detected, roughly 93% appear once; the ten largest clones hold approximately 0.37%. What was sequenced was naive CD4+ T cells from PBMCs. The receptors stem from a man between 18 and 35 years old in good health. Some clones in this sample may be carry-over from other donors' samples. Each CDR3 is given with its conserved first and last residue. D genes are given only for firm matches. Expanded clones get a size class; other rows say once, few or many, or leave the size out.

>TRBV28|TRBJ2-1|-|once
CASGKYNEQFF
TGTGCCAGCGGAAAATACAATGAGCAGTTCTTC
>TRBV5-1|TRBJ2-7|-|-
CASSSAPGRYEQYF
TGCGCCAGCAGCTCGGCTCCAGGGCGCTACGAGCAGTACTTC
>TRBV28|TRBJ2-5|TRBD2|-
CASSIGGEGGETQYF
TGTGCCAGCAGTATCGGAGGGGAGGGCGGGGAGACCCAGTACTTC
>TRBV9|TRBJ2-1|-|-
CASSGQGKGYNEQFF
TGTGCCAGCAGCGGCCAAGGTAAGGGCTACAATGAGCAGTTCTTC
>TRBV7-2|TRBJ1-1|-|-
CASSPVGLNTEAFF
TGTGCCAGCAGCCCGGTGGGGCTGAACACTGAAGCTTTCTTT
>TRBV27|TRBJ1-1|-|-
CASSPGLERLEAFF
TGTGCCAGCAGTCCCGGACTGGAGCGCTTAGAAGCTTTCTTT
>TRBV5-1|TRBJ2-5|-|once
CASSLIPQETQYF
TGCGCCAGCAGCTTGATACCCCAAGAGACCCAGTACTTC
>TRBV5-1|TRBJ1-5|-|-
CASSFRSRAGWHQPQHF
TGCGCCAGCAGCTTCCGAAGTAGGGCAGGGTGGCATCAGCCCCAGCATTTT
>TRBV19|TRBJ1-2|-|few
CASSIARGTNYGYTF
TGTGCCAGTAGTATAGCCCGGGGGACTAACTATGGCTACACCTTC
>TRBV20-1|TRBJ1-1|-|few
CSAFSNTEAFF
TGCAGTGCATTTAGCAACACTGAAGCTTTCTTT
>TRBV4-1|TRBJ2-1|TRBD2|-
CASSQGSSSGMAGPYNEQFF
TGCGCCAGCAGCCAAGGATCCAGTAGCGGGATGGCCGGCCCCTACAATGAGCAGTTCTTC
>TRBV6-1|TRBJ2-3|TRBD2|-
CASSELPSGRVPDTQYF
TGTGCCAGCAGTGAACTCCCTAGCGGGAGGGTCCCAGATACGCAGTATTTT
>TRBV5-1|TRBJ2-5|TRBD1|once
CASSSTGGEGTQYF
TGCGCCAGCAGCTCGACAGGGGGCGAGGGGACCCAGTACTTC
>TRBV5-1|TRBJ2-5|-|-
CASSLAQPQETQYF
TGCGCCAGCAGCTTGGCCCAACCCCAAGAGACCCAGTACTTC
>TRBV4-2|TRBJ2-5|TRBD2|-
CASSRTLWTSGNQETQYF
TGTGCCAGCAGCCGAACGTTGTGGACTAGCGGAAATCAAGAGACCCAGTACTTC
>TRBV27|TRBJ1-1|-|-
CASSRGLTAEAFF
TGTGCCAGCAGTCGCGGACTGACGGCAGAAGCTTTCTTT
>TRBV2|TRBJ2-5|TRBD1|once
CASSGDRGRETQYF
TGTGCCAGCAGTGGGGACAGGGGGCGAGAGACCCAGTACTTC
>TRBV6-5|TRBJ2-2|TRBD1|-
CASRWDRWTGELFF
TGTGCCAGCCGCTGGGACAGGTGGACCGGGGAGCTGTTTTTT
>TRBV2|TRBJ2-1|-|-
CASSSDNEQFF
TGTGCCAGCAGTTCCGACAATGAGCAGTTCTTC
>TRBV29-1|TRBJ2-1|TRBD1|-
CSVEVQGATGEQFF
TGCAGCGTTGAGGTACAGGGGGCCACCGGGGAGCAGTTCTTC
>TRBV5-4|TRBJ1-2|-|-
CASSWDREASYGYTF
TGTGCCAGCAGCTGGGACCGCGAAGCTAGCTATGGCTACACCTTC
>TRBV6-6|TRBJ2-3|-|-
CASSFWGSTDTQYF
TGTGCCAGCAGTTTCTGGGGTAGCACAGATACGCAGTATTTT
>TRBV18|TRBJ1-1|-|-
CASSISAGMNTEAFF
TGTGCCAGCTCAATATCTGCAGGAATGAACACTGAAGCTTTCTTT
>TRBV6-4|TRBJ1-2|-|-
CASSRDRSNYGYTF
TGTGCCAGCAGCCGCGACAGGAGTAACTATGGCTACACCTTC
>TRBV10-3|TRBJ2-7|-|-
CAISNEGRSYEQYF
TGTGCCATCAGCAATGAGGGCCGGTCCTACGAGCAGTACTTC
>TRBV11-1|TRBJ2-7|-|-
CASSLNGAGTYEQYF
TGTGCCAGCAGCTTAAACGGCGCAGGGACCTACGAGCAGTACTTC
>TRBV7-9|TRBJ1-4|TRBD1|-
CASRPDRINEKLFF
TGTGCCAGCAGACCGGACAGGATTAATGAAAAACTGTTTTTT
>TRBV2|TRBJ1-1|-|-
CASSARGGLNTEAFF
TGTGCCAGCAGCGCCCGGGGCGGATTGAACACTGAAGCTTTCTTT
>TRBV5-1|TRBJ2-7|-|-
CASSFASGPNYFSYEQYF
TGCGCCAGCAGCTTCGCTTCAGGACCTAATTACTTTTCCTACGAGCAGTACTTC
>TRBV29-1|TRBJ1-1|TRBD1|-
CSVMRGQMNTEAFF
TGCAGCGTTATGAGGGGACAGATGAACACTGAAGCTTTCTTT
>TRBV15|TRBJ2-3|-|-
CATSRARTWGADTQYF
TGTGCCACCAGCAGAGCCAGAACCTGGGGGGCAGATACGCAGTATTTT
>TRBV30|TRBJ2-3|-|-
CAWSSSYPDTQYF
TGTGCCTGGAGTTCCTCCTACCCAGATACGCAGTATTTT